These T cell receptor beta chains were read from a single sample in a study of siplizumab effects on memory and regulatory T cells. Sequenced by immunoSEQ multiplex PCR; TCRdb stores in-frame clones only, minus some. Here the sample spans 65,000 to 85,000 clones, 93% being singletons. The source material was CD8+ T cells sorted from blood. Receptors were obtained from a human donor in good health. The CDR3 runs from the conserved cysteine through the conserved F or W. A D gene is named only where the DNA matches it firmly. Only part of the rows carry a size: once, few, many, or a class if the clone is expanded.

CDR3nt	CDR3aa	abundance	v_gene	j_gene	d_gene
TGTGCCACCAGCAGACCGAGGGAATCGGACGAGCAGTACTTC	CATSRPRESDEQYF	NA	TRBV15	TRBJ2-7	NA
TGTGCCAGCAGTGGACCGTGGGTAGCGGGGGGCGAGGGAGAGACCCAGTACTTC	CASSGPWVAGGEGETQYF	NA	TRBV2	TRBJ2-5	TRBD2
TGTGCCAGCAGTCCGGGACTAGAAAACATTCAGTACTTC	CASSPGLENIQYF	NA	TRBV6-1	TRBJ2-4	TRBD2
TGTGCCAGCAGTACGGACCTCCAGGGCACAGATACGCAGTATTTT	CASSTDLQGTDTQYF	NA	TRBV6-5	TRBJ2-3	NA
TGTGCCAGCAGCCCACCGTCGGGGAGGGACGAGCAGTACTTC	CASSPPSGRDEQYF	NA	TRBV28	TRBJ2-7	TRBD2
TGTGCCAGCGCTACACAGGGTTGGAGCAATCAGCCCCAGCATTTT	CASATQGWSNQPQHF	NA	TRBV27	TRBJ1-5	NA
TGTGCCAGCAGATCCTCAGGAGTTTACGAGCAGTACTTC	CASRSSGVYEQYF	NA	TRBV6-5	TRBJ2-7	NA
TGCGCCAGCAGCATCGGGACGGACTACGAGCAGTACTTC	CASSIGTDYEQYF	once	TRBV5-1	TRBJ2-7	NA
TGCGCCAGCAGTCACCCTATTGCGGCAGAAGAGACCCAGTACTTC	CASSHPIAAEETQYF	medium-sized	TRBV23-1	TRBJ2-5	NA
TGTGCCAGCAGTGACCCGGGCACCGGGGAGCTGTTTTTT	CASSDPGTGELFF	NA	TRBV6-4	TRBJ2-2	NA
TGTGCCAGCAGCTTGCGGCAGGCGGGGGGCACTGAAGCTTTCTTT	CASSLRQAGGTEAFF	NA	TRBV5-6	TRBJ1-1	NA
TGTGCCAGCAGCCAGGTGGCTAGCGGAACTCCTCCAGATACGCAGTATTTT	CASSQVASGTPPDTQYF	NA	TRBV4-2	TRBJ2-3	TRBD2
TGTGCCAGCAGCTTTCCCGGAGACTATGGCTACACCTTC	CASSFPGDYGYTF	NA	TRBV7-9	TRBJ1-2	NA
TGTGCCAGCAGCTCCGGGACAGGGGCCAAGTCTGCCCAGCATTTT	CASSSGTGAKSAQHF	NA	TRBV28	TRBJ1-5	TRBD1
TGTGCCAGCAGCCAGATACAGGGGAGCAATCAGCCCCAGCATTTT	CASSQIQGSNQPQHF	NA	TRBV4-2	TRBJ1-5	TRBD1
TGTGCCAGCACCTCTGGGGGGGATGGTTTCACAGATACGCAGTATTTT	CASTSGGDGFTDTQYF	NA	TRBV11-2	TRBJ2-3	TRBD2
TGTGCCAGCAGCTTACCACGTTCTGAGGGAATGGTCGCGAGTGGGGAGCAGTACTTC	CASSLPRSEGMVASGEQYF	NA	TRBV7-9	TRBJ2-7	NA
TGTGCCAGCAGCGTTGGCGGACAGGTGGCGGTGGATGGGGGCTACACCTTC	CASSVGGQVAVDGGYTF	NA	TRBV9	TRBJ1-2	TRBD1
TGTGCCAGTAGTACACAACCCCCCTTTTACAATGAGCAGTTCTTC	CASSTQPPFYNEQFF	NA	TRBV19	TRBJ2-1	NA
TGCAGCGCCTTGGACAGTTTAAACACTGAAGCTTTCTTT	CSALDSLNTEAFF	NA	TRBV29-1	TRBJ1-1	NA
TGTGCCAGTAGTATATTCGGCAGCTCCAACGAGCAGTACTTC	CASSIFGSSNEQYF	NA	TRBV19	TRBJ2-7	NA
TGTGCTAGTGGGGAGTTTAGCAATCAGCCCCAGCATTTT	CASGEFSNQPQHF	NA	TRBV12-5	TRBJ1-5	NA
TGTGCCAGCAGCCAAAGGGACAGGGGAGGGCAAGAGACCCAGTACTTC	CASSQRDRGGQETQYF	NA	TRBV4-2	TRBJ2-5	TRBD1
TGTGCCAGCAGCGTAGAAGGGACAGGGATCCCTAACTATGGCTACACCTTC	CASSVEGTGIPNYGYTF	NA	TRBV9	TRBJ1-2	TRBD1
TGTGCCAGCAGTTTGATCTGGGGCCCAGCTTTCTTT	CASSLIWGPAFF	NA	TRBV27	TRBJ1-1	NA
TGTGCCAGTAGTATCTTGGCAGAAGAAGCTTTCTTT	CASSILAEEAFF	NA	TRBV19	TRBJ1-1	NA
TGTGCCAGCAGCCCCGGGGGGGGAGGTCAGCCCCAGCATTTT	CASSPGGGGQPQHF	NA	TRBV9	TRBJ1-5	NA
TGTGCCAGCAGCGTAGGACTAGCGAACAATGAGCAGTTCTTC	CASSVGLANNEQFF	NA	TRBV9	TRBJ2-1	TRBD2
TGCGCCAGCAGCCAAGTCAAGGACCAAGAGACCCAGTACTTC	CASSQVKDQETQYF	NA	TRBV4-1	TRBJ2-5	NA
TGTGCCAGCAGCCTGGACGGAGCCTACGAGCAGTACTTC	CASSLDGAYEQYF	NA	TRBV28	TRBJ2-7	NA
TGTGCCAGCAGCTTGGGGGCGGGGACCGGGGAGCTGTTTTTT	CASSLGAGTGELFF	NA	TRBV7-7	TRBJ2-2	NA